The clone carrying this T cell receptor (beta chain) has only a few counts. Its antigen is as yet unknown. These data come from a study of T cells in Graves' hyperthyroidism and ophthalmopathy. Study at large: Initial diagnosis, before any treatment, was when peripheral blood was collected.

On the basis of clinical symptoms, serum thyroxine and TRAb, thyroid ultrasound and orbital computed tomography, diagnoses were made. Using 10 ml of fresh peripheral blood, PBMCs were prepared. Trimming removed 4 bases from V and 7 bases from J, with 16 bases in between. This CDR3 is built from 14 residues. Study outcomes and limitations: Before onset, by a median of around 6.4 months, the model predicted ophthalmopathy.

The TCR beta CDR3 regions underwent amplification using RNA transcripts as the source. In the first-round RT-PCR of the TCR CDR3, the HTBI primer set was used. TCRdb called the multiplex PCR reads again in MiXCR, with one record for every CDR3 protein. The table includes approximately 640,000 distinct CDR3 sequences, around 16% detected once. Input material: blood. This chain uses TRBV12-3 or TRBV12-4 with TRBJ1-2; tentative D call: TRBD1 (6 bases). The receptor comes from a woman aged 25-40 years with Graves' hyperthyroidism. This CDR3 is CASSSRTDYPGYTF. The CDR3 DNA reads TGTGCCAGCAGTTCCAGGACAGACTACCCTGGCTACACCTTC.